This T cell receptor beta chain was captured in a study of Ad26.COV2.S vaccination and SARS-CoV-2 variants. Produced via immunoSEQ multiplex PCR; TCRdb's table is partial and in-frame only. The sample includes about 350,000 clones, 75% to 90% seen only once; the top ten take approximately 5%. Points on this clone: The antigen is undetermined.

General study points: The TCR-based breadth and depth measures might underestimate overall T cell responses.

The treatment denotes: 19 received Ad26.COV2.S at low or high dose, single or two shots; about 5 received placebo; per-sample allocation not given. On day 63 after the first injection, vaccine and placebo recipients gave samples. Specimen: peripheral blood, collected in a trial of Ad26.COV2.S vaccine versus placebo. The sequence was collected from a person aged 18-60 years who received the Ad26.COV2.S COVID-19 vaccine or a placebo.

CDR3 protein: CASSHWWGGQETQYF. In nucleotides, the CDR3 is TGTGCCAGCAGCCACTGGTGGGGTGGCCAAGAGACCCAGTACTTC. The rearrangement joins TRBV14 to TRBJ2-5; the D is unclear. V shed 3 bases and J shed 1 base, with 12 bases lying between them. There are 15 residues in the CDR3. Germline V gives CDR1 SGHDN, CDR2 FVKESK.